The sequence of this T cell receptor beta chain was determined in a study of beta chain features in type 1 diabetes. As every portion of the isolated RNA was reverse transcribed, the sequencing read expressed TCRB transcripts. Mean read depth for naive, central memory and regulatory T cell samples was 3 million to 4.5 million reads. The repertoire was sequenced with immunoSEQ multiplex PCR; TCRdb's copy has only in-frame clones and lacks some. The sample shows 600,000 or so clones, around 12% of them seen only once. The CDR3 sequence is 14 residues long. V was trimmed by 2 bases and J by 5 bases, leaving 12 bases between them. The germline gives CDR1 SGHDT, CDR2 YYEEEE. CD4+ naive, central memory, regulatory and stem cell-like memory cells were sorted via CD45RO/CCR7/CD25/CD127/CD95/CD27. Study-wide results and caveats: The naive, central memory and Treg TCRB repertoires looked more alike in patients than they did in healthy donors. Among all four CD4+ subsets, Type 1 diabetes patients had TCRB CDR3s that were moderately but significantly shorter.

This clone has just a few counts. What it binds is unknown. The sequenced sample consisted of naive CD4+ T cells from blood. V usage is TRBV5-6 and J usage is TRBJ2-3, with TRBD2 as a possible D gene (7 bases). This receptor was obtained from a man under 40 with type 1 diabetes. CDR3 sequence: CASSFGGARDTQYF. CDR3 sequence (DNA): TGTGCCAGCAGCTTTGGGGGGGCAAGAGATACGCAGTATTTT.